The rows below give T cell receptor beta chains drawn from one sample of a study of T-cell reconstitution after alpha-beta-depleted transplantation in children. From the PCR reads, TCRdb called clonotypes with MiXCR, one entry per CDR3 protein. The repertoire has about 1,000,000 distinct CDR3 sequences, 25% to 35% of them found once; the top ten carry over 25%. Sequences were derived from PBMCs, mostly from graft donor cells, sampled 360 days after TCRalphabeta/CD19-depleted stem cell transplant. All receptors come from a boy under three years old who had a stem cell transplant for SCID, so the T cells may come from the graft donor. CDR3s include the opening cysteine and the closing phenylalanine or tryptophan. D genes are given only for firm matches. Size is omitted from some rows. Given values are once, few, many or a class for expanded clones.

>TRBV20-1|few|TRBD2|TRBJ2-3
CSARDPVRGGGNTQYF
TGCAGTGCTAGAGATCCCGTGCGGGGGGGCGGGAATACGCAGTATTTT
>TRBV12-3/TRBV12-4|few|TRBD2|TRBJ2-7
CASSLGGGPHEQYF
TGTGCCAGCAGTTTGGGCGGGGGGCCCCACGAGCAGTACTTC
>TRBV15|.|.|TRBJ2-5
CATSRERQNIKGTQYF
TGTGCCACCAGCAGAGAAAGGCAGAACATCAAGGGGACCCAGTACTTC
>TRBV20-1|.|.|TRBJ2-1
CSARDNGAWAGSSYNEQFF
TGCAGTGCTAGAGATAATGGAGCTTGGGCGGGGAGCTCCTACAATGAGCAGTTCTTC
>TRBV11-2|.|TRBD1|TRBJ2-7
CASSFRISRGQVLPSYEQYF
TGTGCCAGCAGCTTTAGGATATCCAGGGGGCAAGTCCTCCCTTCCTACGAGCAGTACTTC
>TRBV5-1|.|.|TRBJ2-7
CASSLGIVSYEQYF
TGCGCCAGCAGCTTGGGAATTGTGTCCTACGAGCAGTACTTC
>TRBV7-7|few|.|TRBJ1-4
CASSSSGGVGEKLFF
TGTGCCAGCAGCTCCTCGGGGGGAGTAGGGGAAAAACTGTTTTTT
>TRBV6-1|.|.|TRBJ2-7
CASRPRGTDLEQYF
TGTGCCAGCAGACCTCGCGGGACAGATCTCGAGCAGTACTTC
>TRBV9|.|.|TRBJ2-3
CASSVDVHTDTQYF
TGTGCCAGCAGCGTAGATGTCCACACAGATACGCAGTATTTT
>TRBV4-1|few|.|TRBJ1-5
CASSQVSEGVSPQHF
TGCGCCAGCAGCCAAGTTAGTGAGGGGGTGTCGCCCCAGCATTTT
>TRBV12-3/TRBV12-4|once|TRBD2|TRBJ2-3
CASSLARLAGPNPTDTQYF
TGTGCCAGCAGTTTAGCGCGGCTAGCGGGGCCAAATCCCACAGATACGCAGTATTTT
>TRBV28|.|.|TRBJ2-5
CASSWGNSGETQYF
TGTGCCAGCAGTTGGGGTAACTCCGGGGAGACCCAGTACTTC
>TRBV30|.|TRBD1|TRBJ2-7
CAWEGQLSSYEQYF
TGTGCCTGGGAGGGACAGCTCAGCTCCTACGAGCAGTACTTC
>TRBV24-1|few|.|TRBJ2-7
CATMAGGTPYEQYF
TGTGCCACCATGGCCGGGGGAACCCCCTACGAGCAGTACTTC
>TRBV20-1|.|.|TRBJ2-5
CSAHHETQYF
TGCAGTGCGCACCACGAGACCCAGTACTTC
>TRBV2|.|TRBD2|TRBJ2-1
CASRIGLAGGGYNEQFF
TGTGCCAGCCGGATTGGGTTGGCGGGGGGTGGCTACAATGAGCAGTTCTTC
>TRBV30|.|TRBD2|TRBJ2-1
CAWKKAGGRYNEQFF
TGTGCCTGGAAAAAAGCGGGGGGAAGATACAATGAGCAGTTCTTC
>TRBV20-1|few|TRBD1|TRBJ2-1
CSAHLGTWGQGTFRYNEQFF
TGCAGTGCTCACTTAGGAACATGGGGACAGGGGACGTTTCGATACAATGAGCAGTTCTTC
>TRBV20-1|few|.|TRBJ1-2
CSAPQGRYGYTF
TGCAGTGCGCCACAGGGTCGCTATGGCTACACCTTC
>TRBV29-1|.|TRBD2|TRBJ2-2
CSCKGLGGTGELFF
TGCTCTTGTAAAGGACTAGGAGGGACCGGGGAGCTGTTTTTT
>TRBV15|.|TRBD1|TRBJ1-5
CATSRVPRGKIGQPQHF
TGTGCCACCAGCAGAGTCCCCAGGGGGAAGATAGGTCAGCCCCAGCATTTT
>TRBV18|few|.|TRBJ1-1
CASSPQRQWTNTEAFF
TGTGCCAGCTCACCCCAAAGACAGTGGACAAACACTGAAGCTTTCTTT
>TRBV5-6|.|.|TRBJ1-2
CASSAKQGRAYGYTF
TGTGCCAGCAGCGCAAAACAGGGAAGGGCCTATGGCTACACCTTC
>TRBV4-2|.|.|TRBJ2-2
CASSQDRLSNTGELFF
TGTGCCAGCAGCCAAGATCGGCTATCGAACACCGGGGAGCTGTTTTTT
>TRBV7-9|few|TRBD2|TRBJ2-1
CASSFLTSGADEQFF
TGTGCCAGCAGCTTCTTGACTAGCGGGGCGGATGAGCAGTTCTTC
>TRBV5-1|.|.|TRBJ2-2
CASSLLSNTGELFF
TGCGCCAGCAGCTTGCTCTCAAACACCGGGGAGCTGTTTTTT
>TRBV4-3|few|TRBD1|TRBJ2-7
CASSPHNVLDRGHEQYF
TGCGCCAGCAGCCCGCACAATGTTTTGGACAGGGGCCACGAGCAGTACTTC
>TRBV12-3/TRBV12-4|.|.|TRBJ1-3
CASSGWTDAGNTIYF
TGTGCCAGCAGTGGATGGACAGACGCTGGAAACACCATATATTTT